This T cell receptor beta chain was observed in a study of blood T cell repertoires in COVID-19. On the study more broadly: Acute-phase and convalescent COVID-19 samples originated in the United States, Italy and Spain. PBMCs, B-cell-depleted T cells, or T cells provided the cDNA or gDNA that made up the material.

The junction had 10 bases not matched to a gene; V was cut back by 5 bases and J by 6 bases. There are 16 residues in the CDR3. Germline CDR1 reads SGHRS; CDR2 reads YFSETQ. In the original processing: Reference gene primer amplification gave estimated nucleated cell counts. Generated by immunoSEQ multiplex PCR, the TCRdb table keeps only in-frame clones and is missing some. V and J calls and clone size are given by that table; D and trimming were obtained from the DNA. The sample lists tens of thousands of clones, about nine tenths occurring once. The sample comprised peripheral blood. The V gene is TRBV5-1, the J gene TRBJ1-6; 8 nucleotides align to TRBD1. This clonotype was obtained from a human donor in a cohort sampled during active COVID-19. The donor label of this sample is uncertain. CDR3 coding DNA: TGCGCCAGCAGAAGTGTGGACAGGGAGATTAATTCACCCCTCCACTTT. This sequence encodes CASRSVDREINSPLHF.